Each of the 27 T cell receptor beta chains below was sequenced from the same sample in a study of blood T cell repertoires in COVID-19 (dated by TCRdb to about 2020). The library was prepared using the immunoSEQ multiplex PCR assay. TCRdb took this table from immuneACCESS and kept in-frame rearrangements with V and J called. Such tables lack part of the clones; where checked against another copy, unresolved V genes explain under half of the gap, and the rest is unexplained. The sample yields hundreds of thousands of clones; over 75% were counted once. Jointly, the top ten make up 0.8% to 1% of the sample. The source material was PBMCs or T cells enriched from blood (not recorded which). Receptors were obtained from a woman under 40 who had recovered from COVID-19.

This chain links TRBV5-1 with TRBJ1-2; D remains ambiguous. There are 15 residues in the CDR3. V was trimmed by 5 bases and J by 0 bases, leaving 14 bases between them. Germline V gene sequence: CDR1 SGHRS, CDR2 YFSETQ. The chain's CDR3 is CASSLSIQPNYGYTF. The CDR3 nucleotides are TGCGCCAGCAGTTTGTCCATACAGCCTAACTATGGCTACACCTTC.

This clone was picked up one time. The identical CDR3 is also encoded by other nucleotide sequences in the sample. The rearrangement links TRBV7-9 to TRBJ1-1; D is possibly TRBD1 (5 bases). This CDR3 has 13 residues. CDR1 SEHNR and CDR2 FQNEAQ come from the germline V gene (reference sequence). Trimming took off 5 bases at V and 4 bases at J, with 11 bases between the two ends. CDR3 in DNA: TGTGCCAGCAGCCCGCCCGGGGGCACTGAAGCTTTCTTT. Translated: CASSPPGGTEAFF. Filled out from reference TRBV7-9 and TRBJ1-1, the complete variable domain reads DTGVSQNPRHKITKRGQNVTFRCDPISEHNRLYWYRQTLGQGPEFLTYFQNEAQLEKSRLLSDRFSAERPKGSFSTLEIQRTEQGDSAMYLCASSPPGGTEAFFGQGTRLTVV.

This chain connects TRBV7-9 to TRBJ2-2; maybe TRBD2 (6 bases). V lost 6 bases to trimming and J lost 4 bases, with 15 bases between them. The CDR3 length is 15 residues. Germline V gives CDR1 SEHNR, CDR2 FQNEAQ (reference sequence). The DNA of the CDR3 is TGTGCCAGCAGGGCCGCGGGAATGGGCACCGGGGAGCTGTTTTTT. This sequence encodes CASRAAGMGTGELFF. Combining the CDR3 with reference TRBV7-9 and TRBJ2-2 gives the whole variable domain DTGVSQNPRHKITKRGQNVTFRCDPISEHNRLYWYRQTLGQGPEFLTYFQNEAQLEKSRLLSDRFSAERPKGSFSTLEIQRTEQGDSAMYLCASRAAGMGTGELFFGEGSRLTVL.

The chain recombines TRBV27 with TRBJ1-1, with D hard to call. The CDR3 extends over 14 amino acids. V lost 2 bases and J 7 bases, leaving 14 bases between the germline ends. Per the germline V gene, CDR1 is MNHEY and CDR2 is SMNVEV (reference sequence). CDR3 in amino acids: CASSLRSEGDEAFF. CDR3 nucleotides: TGTGCCAGCAGTTTAAGGTCGGAGGGTGATGAAGCTTTCTTT.

The CDR3 DNA reads as TGTGCCAGCAGCTTGAGGCAGGGCAATCAGCCCCAGCATTTT. Translating it yields CASSLRQGNQPQHF. V usage is TRBV5-5 and J usage is TRBJ1-5; D remains unclear. This CDR3 region has 14 residues. Between the trimmed V and J ends, which lost 1 base and 2 bases, there was a span of 7 bases. Germline V lookup: CDR1 SGHKS, CDR2 YYEKEE (reference sequence).

Here the CDR3 DNA reads TGTGCCAGCAGCGTAGCTAGCGGTTACACAGATACGCAGTATTTT. This encodes CASSVASGYTDTQYF. V gene TRBV9 combines with J gene TRBJ2-3; 7 bases are a match to TRBD2. The V segment lost 0 bases and the J segment 2 bases; nucleotides outside the gene matches: 3. The V gene's germline CDR1 is SGDLS and CDR2 YYNGEE. The CDR3 extends over 15 amino acids.

The CDR3 sequence is CASSQDLPDRGGVGNEKLFF. DNA for the CDR3: TGTGCCAGCAGCCAAGATTTACCCGACAGGGGTGGAGTAGGTAATGAAAAACTGTTTTTT. The chain joins TRBV4-2 to TRBJ1-4; 8 bases are a match to TRBD1. The CDR3 runs to 20 residues. Germline-derived CDR1 and CDR2 are LGHNA and YNFKEQ. V trimming: 0 bases; J trimming: 4 bases; junction bases outside the gene matches: 16.

The chain recombines TRBV28 with TRBJ1-1, with 8 positions matching TRBD1. Germline V gene sequence: CDR1 MDHEN, CDR2 SYDVKM. This CDR3 has 15 residues. Trimming at V came to 4 bases and at J to 0 bases, leaving 4 bases not matched to a gene. The CDR3 bases are TGTGCCAGCAGTTCTGGGGGACAGGTGAACACTGAAGCTTTCTTT. Residues: CASSSGGQVNTEAFF.

Of note for this clone: The junction differs from germline at one of its ends, possibly a read error. The V call is TRBV27, the J call TRBJ1-4; D not certain. Germline V CDR1 and CDR2: MNHEY, SMNVEV (reference sequence). The CDR3 loop spans 13 amino acids. The CDR3 loop reads CASSYTPNHKEVF. The CDR3 coding sequence is TGTGCCAGCAGTTACACACCCAACCACAAAGAGGTATTT.

The CDR3 region has the DNA TGTGCCAGCAGTTTACGCCGAGGACAGAGCACTAACTATGGCTACACCTTC. Residues: CASSLRRGQSTNYGYTF. The rearrangement links TRBV27 to TRBJ1-2; possible D gene TRBD1, 6 bases. Germline loops: CDR1 MNHEY, CDR2 SMNVEV (reference sequence). V lost 2 bases and J 0 bases, leaving 16 bases between the germline ends. The CDR3 totals 17 residues.

In this sample, this clone turned up once. The rearrangement links TRBV9 to TRBJ1-1, with D uncertain. CDR3 length: 15 residues. V lost 0 bases, J lost 0 bases, and 9 bases lay in between. Germline V CDR1 and CDR2: SGDLS, YYNGEE. CDR3 residues: CASSVAARMNTEAFF. DNA of the CDR3: TGTGCCAGCAGCGTAGCGGCCAGGATGAACACTGAAGCTTTCTTT.

J is TRBJ2-1 and V is TRBV9; 7 positions agree with TRBD1. The length of the CDR3 is 15 residues. The V and J ends lost 8 bases and 8 bases, in that order; junction bases with no gene match: 16. CDR1 and CDR2 from the germline V gene are SGDLS and YYNGEE. The CDR3 coding sequence is TGTGCCAGTCCCAGGGGACAGCTGAATATCCATGAGCAGTTCTTC. This encodes CASPRGQLNIHEQFF.

The CDR3 DNA follows: TGTGCCAGCAGCGTCCGTCAGTCAGATACGCAGTATTTT. Translated: CASSVRQSDTQYF. The genes are TRBV9 and TRBJ2-3; the D is unclear. Trimming left V 2 bases short and J 4 bases short, with 8 bases between. Germline CDR1 SGDLS, CDR2 YYNGEE. The CDR3 length is 13 residues.

In this sample, this clone turned up once. CDR3 coding DNA: TGCGCCAGCAGCTTGGTTCCTACCGGGGAGCTGTTTTTT. It encodes CASSLVPTGELFF. The V and J genes are TRBV5-1 and TRBJ2-2; D is uncertain. The V and J ends lost 0 bases and 5 bases respectively, with 5 bases between them. The CDR3 contains 13 residues. Germline-derived CDR1 and CDR2 are SGHRS and YFSETQ.

A few counts support this clone. The chain links TRBV4-3 to TRBJ2-5; possible D gene TRBD1, 6 bases. Germline V gene data show CDR1 as LGHNA and CDR2 as YSLEER. The CDR3 runs 14 residues. Trimming took off 1 base at V and 0 bases at J, with 6 bases between the two ends. Here the CDR3 reads CASSQGQDQETQYF. For the CDR3, the DNA is TGCGCCAGCAGCCAAGGACAGGACCAAGAGACCCAGTACTTC.

This clone appeared a single time. The V and J genes are TRBV5-1 and TRBJ2-7; 12 nucleotides line up with TRBD2. The CDR3 covers 14 residues. Trimming took 4 bases from V and 12 from J; bases not matched to a gene: 11. CDR1 is SGHRS, CDR2 YFSETQ, per germline. The CDR3, as DNA: TGCGCCAGCAGCGAGGGACTAGCGGGCGTTTTCTGGTACTTC. Its translation is CASSEGLAGVFWYF. Full variable domain (remainder filled in from reference TRBV5-1 and TRBJ2-7): KAGVTQTPRYLIKTRGQQVTLSCSPISGHRSVSWYQQTPGQGLQFLFEYFSETQRNKGNFPGRFSGRQFSNSRSEMNVSTLELGDSALYLCASSEGLAGVFWYFGPGTRLTVT.

The genes are TRBV30 and TRBJ1-5; D not certain. Trimming took 0 bases from V and 3 from J, leaving 18 bases between them. Germline V CDR1 and CDR2: GTSNPN, SVGIG (reference sequence). This CDR3 comprises 17 residues. The CDR3 bases are TGTGCCTGGAGTGTGGGCCCTCCTTTGGCAGCCAATCAGCCCCAGCATTTT. It yields the protein CAWSVGPPLAANQPQHF.

The genes are TRBV9 and TRBJ2-5; TRBD2 is a possible D gene (5 bases). This CDR3 has 15 amino acids. Germline lookup yields CDR1 SGDLS and CDR2 YYNGEE. The germline V and J ends were trimmed by 0 bases and 1 base, with 10 bases remaining between them. CDR3 protein: CASSVGRSPQETQYF. The CDR3 nucleotides read TGTGCCAGCAGCGTAGGGAGGAGTCCCCAAGAGACCCAGTACTTC.

The chain uses TRBV5-1 and TRBJ2-1; 10 bases are shared with TRBD1. Per germline, CDR1 SGHRS and CDR2 YFSETQ. There are 15 residues in the CDR3. V lost 3 bases and J lost 6; bases outside the gene matches: 6. The CDR3 protein is CASSSDRGLGNEQFF. The CDR3 DNA reads as TGCGCCAGCAGCTCTGACAGGGGGCTCGGCAATGAGCAGTTCTTC.

This chain joins TRBV5-5 and TRBJ1-2, with TRBD1 identical over 10 bases. The CDR3 runs 16 residues. Germline CDR1 reads SGHKS; CDR2 reads YYEKEE (reference sequence). Losses at the gene ends were 4 bases for V and 5 bases for J; bases not matched to a gene: 11. The CDR3 sequence: CASSHPARQGAYGYTF. Written as DNA, the CDR3 is TGTGCCAGCAGCCACCCCGCCCGACAGGGGGCGTATGGCTACACCTTC.

In its sample, this clone was seen a few times. The rearrangement links TRBV6-1 to TRBJ1-1; a weak D match, TRBD1 (6 bases). CDR3 length equals 14 residues. Per germline, CDR1 MNHNS and CDR2 SASEGT. The V and J ends lost 0 bases and 11 bases respectively, with 16 bases between them. For the CDR3, the DNA is TGTGCCAGCAGTGAAGCGCGGGGGGCCTGGGAGGCTTTCTTT. Its translation: CASSEARGAWEAFF.

The chain joins TRBV12-3 or TRBV12-4 to TRBJ2-5; D uncertain. The V end lost 6 bases, the J end lost 5 bases, and 10 bases lay between the germline ends. The CDR3 totals 12 residues. The CDR3 protein is CASRLRKETQYF. The CDR3 DNA reads TGTGCCAGCAGACTGAGAAAGGAGACCCAGTACTTC.

The V call is TRBV10-3, the J call TRBJ1-5, with 10 bases lining up with TRBD1. J lost 14 bases, V lost 10 bases, and 11 bases had no gene match. The germline CDR1 and CDR2 sequences are ENHRY and SYGVKD. This CDR3 is 12 amino acids long. This CDR3 reads CATGSTGGFEHF. In nucleotides, the CDR3 is TGTGCCACCGGATCGACAGGGGGCTTCGAGCATTTT.

The DNA of the CDR3 is TGTGCCAGCAGCTTACCCGGACAGGGCGGTGACTATGGCTACACCTTC. This gives the protein CASSLPGQGGDYGYTF. The chain is built from TRBV13 and TRBJ1-2, with TRBD1 matching 8 bases. Germline values: CDR1 PRHDT, CDR2 FYEKMQ (reference sequence). The CDR3 covers 16 residues. After removal of 2 bases from V and 3 bases from J, the junction contained 8 bases not matched to a gene. The whole variable domain, filled in from reference TRBV13 and TRBJ1-2, reads AAGVIQSPRHLIKEKRETATLKCYPIPRHDTVYWYQQGPGQDPQFLISFYEKMQSDKGSIPDRFSAQQFSDYHSELNMSSLELGDSALYFCASSLPGQGGDYGYTFGSGTRLTVV.

The chain links TRBV7-2 to TRBJ2-1; D perhaps matches TRBD2 (6 bases). The V end lost 5 bases, the J end lost 5 bases, and 16 bases lay between the germline ends. Germline V CDR1 and CDR2: SGHTA, FQGNSA. This CDR3 has 15 residues. The CDR3 spells CASSPREVGDNEQFF. The CDR3 DNA follows: TGTGCCAGCAGCCCCAGGGAGGTGGGGGACAATGAGCAGTTCTTC.

The genes are TRBV27 and TRBJ2-7, with 7 bases fitting TRBD2. The J segment lost 2 bases and the V segment lost 5 bases, leaving 3 bases of the junction unmatched. The germline V gene encodes CDR1 MNHEY and CDR2 SMNVEV (reference sequence). This CDR3 is built from 13 residues. DNA of the CDR3: TGTGCCAGCAGTACTAGCGTTCCCTACGAGCAGTACTTC. It translates to CASSTSVPYEQYF.

The rearrangement joins TRBV19 to TRBJ1-1, with 7 bases that match TRBD1. Unmatched junction bases numbered 15, after V lost 7 bases and J lost 13 bases. Germline V gene lookup returns CDR1 LNHDA and CDR2 SQIVND (reference sequence). The CDR3 spans 13 residues. The CDR3 region is CASMGRMARDSFF. The CDR3 bases are TGTGCCAGTATGGGGCGAATGGCGAGGGACAGTTTCTTT.